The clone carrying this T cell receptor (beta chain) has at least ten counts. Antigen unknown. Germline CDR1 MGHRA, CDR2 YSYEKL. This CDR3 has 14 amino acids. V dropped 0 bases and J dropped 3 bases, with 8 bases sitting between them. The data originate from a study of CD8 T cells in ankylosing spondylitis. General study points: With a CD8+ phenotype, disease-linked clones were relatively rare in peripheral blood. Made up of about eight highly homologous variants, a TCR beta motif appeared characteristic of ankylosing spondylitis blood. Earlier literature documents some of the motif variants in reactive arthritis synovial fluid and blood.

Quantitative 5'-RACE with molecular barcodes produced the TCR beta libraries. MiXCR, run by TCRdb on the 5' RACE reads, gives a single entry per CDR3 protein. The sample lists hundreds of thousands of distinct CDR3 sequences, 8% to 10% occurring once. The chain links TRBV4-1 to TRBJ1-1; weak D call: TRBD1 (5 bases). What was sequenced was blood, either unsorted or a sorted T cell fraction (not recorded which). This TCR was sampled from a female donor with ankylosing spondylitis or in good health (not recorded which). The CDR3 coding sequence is TGCGCCAGCAGCCAAGACAGGGAGTACACTGAAGCTTTCTTT. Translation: CASSQDREYTEAFF.